This entry describes one TCR beta chain. Produced via immunoSEQ multiplex PCR; TCRdb's table is partial and in-frame only. Seen here are some 70,000 clones, roughly 92% observed once, and the top ten hold around 2.9%. This entry comes from a study of T cell changes during pregnancy in multiple sclerosis. Trimming shortened V by 3 bases and J by 6 bases, and 19 bases separated the two germline ends. CDR3 size: 16 residues. Per the germline V gene, CDR1 is SGDLS and CDR2 is YYNGEE. This specimen was CD8+ T cells from peripheral blood mononuclear cells, taken in the third trimester of pregnancy. This chain uses TRBV9 with TRBJ2-1, with D possibly TRBD2 on 5 matching bases. The clonotype comes from a female donor in good health, enrolled as a control in a pregnancy study. CDR3 residues: CASSALSLEAGNEQFF. CDR3 DNA: TGTGCCAGCAGCGCCCTCAGTTTGGAGGCCGGCAATGAGCAGTTCTTC.